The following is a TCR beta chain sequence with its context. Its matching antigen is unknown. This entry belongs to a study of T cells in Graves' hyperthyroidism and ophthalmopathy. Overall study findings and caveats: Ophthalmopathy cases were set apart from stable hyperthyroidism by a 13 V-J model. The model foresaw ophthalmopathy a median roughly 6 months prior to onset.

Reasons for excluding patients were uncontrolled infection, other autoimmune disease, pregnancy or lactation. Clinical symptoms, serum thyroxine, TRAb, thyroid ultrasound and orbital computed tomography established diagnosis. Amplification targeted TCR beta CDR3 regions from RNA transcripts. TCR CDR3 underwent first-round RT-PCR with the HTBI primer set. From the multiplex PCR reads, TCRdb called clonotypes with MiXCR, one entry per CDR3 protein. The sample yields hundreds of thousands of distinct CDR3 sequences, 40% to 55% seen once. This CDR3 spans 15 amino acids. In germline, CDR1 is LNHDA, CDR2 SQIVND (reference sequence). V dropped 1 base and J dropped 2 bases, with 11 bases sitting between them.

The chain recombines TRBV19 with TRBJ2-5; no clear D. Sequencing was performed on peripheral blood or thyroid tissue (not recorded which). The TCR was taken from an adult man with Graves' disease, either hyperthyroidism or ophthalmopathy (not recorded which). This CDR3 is CASSIGPEQQETQYF. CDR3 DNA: TGTGCCAGTAGTATAGGCCCGGAACAGCAAGAGACCCAGTACTTC.